What follows is one T cell receptor (beta chain) and its context. Its antigen is undetermined. This specimen comes from a study of blood T cells in healthy people across ages. Overall study findings and caveats: In older individuals, TCR beta diversity per million T cells was lower, falling roughly linearly with age.

With 1 base clipped from V and 7 bases from J, the junction kept 9 bases outside the gene matches. This CDR3 spans 15 amino acids. Germline V gene data show CDR1 as MNHNS and CDR2 as SASEGT. Then a second PCR, running roughly 7 to 12 cycles, was carried out with a sample-barcoded 5' primer and a J-beta primer mix. TCRdb independently ran MiXCR on the 5' RACE reads; one entry per CDR3 protein. Of fewer than 900,000 distinct CDR3 sequences listed, around 36% are singletons. Input material: blood. V gene TRBV6-1 combines with J gene TRBJ2-7; 8 nucleotides match TRBD1. The TCR sequence derives from a man aged 18 to 35 in good health. As DNA, the CDR3 is TGTGCCAGCAGTGAAGTTGACAGGACAGGGATTGAGCAGTACTTC. Translation gives CASSEVDRTGIEQYF.